The T cell receptor beta chain under discussion was sequenced for a study of OX40 agonist ivuxolimab in advanced cancers. Study information: Ivuxolimab, which is an agonistic anti-OX40 (CD134) antibody, was administered to the patients. The study gave patients intravenous ivuxolimab at 0.01 to 10 mg/kg every 2 weeks.

Measured with immunoSEQ multiplex PCR; TCRdb has only the in-frame clones, and not every one. The data show fewer than 90,000 clones, with roughly nine tenths seen just once and less than 0.2% held by the top ten. Autoimmune disease history or systemic immunosuppression meant exclusion. This CDR3 has 15 residues. Germline loops: CDR1 SNHLY, CDR2 FYNNEI. V dropped 2 bases and J dropped 6 bases, with 16 bases sitting between them. Specimen: CD4+ or CD8+ T cells sorted from blood, collected in a trial of the OX40 agonist ivuxolimab. The sequence derives from an adult with an advanced solid tumor such as melanoma, head and neck, liver or kidney cancer. The rearrangement links TRBV2 to TRBJ1-2; D possibly corresponds to TRBD1 (5 bases). The CDR3 reads CASSEFGALVDGYTF. CDR3 DNA sequence: TGTGCCAGCAGTGAATTCGGGGCGCTCGTCGATGGCTACACCTTC.